This T cell receptor beta chain was sequenced for a study of blood T cell repertoires in COVID-19. Sequenced by immunoSEQ multiplex PCR; TCRdb stores in-frame clones only, minus some. The table lists roughly 290,000 clones, 80% to 90% of them singletons, with around 0.8% in the top ten. The CDR3 covers 13 residues. The ends were cut back, 3 bases at V and 3 bases at J, with 9 bases in the middle. The germline gives CDR1 MNHEY, CDR2 SMNVEV (reference sequence). Sample: peripheral blood. This TCR was sampled from a man between 25 and 39 years old with acute or convalescent COVID-19. The J gene is TRBJ2-7, the V gene TRBV27; weak D call: TRBD1 (6 bases). CDR3 residues: CASSLGDNYEQYF. The CDR3 nucleotides are TGTGCCAGCAGTTTGGGGGACAACTACGAGCAGTACTTC.